This note documents a single T cell receptor (beta chain) sequence. Its cognate antigen is unknown. This sample is drawn from a study of graft-versus-host responses after intestinal transplantation. Study-wide context: Anti-thymocyte globulin was used for induction in all recipients, who then took tacrolimus and steroids for approximately 3 years.

J was trimmed by 3 bases and V by 4 bases; bases with no gene match: 5. The CDR3 runs 15 residues. Germline loops: CDR1 SGHVS, CDR2 FNYEAQ. Assay used: immunoSEQ multiplex PCR; TCRdb lists only in-frame clones, some missing. This table holds more than 80,000 clones, 85% to 90% found once. The starting material was unstimulated CD4+ T cells sorted from spleen or lymph node cells, obtained before intestinal transplant. The chain employs TRBV7-6 and TRBJ2-1, with TRBD1 matching 8 bases. The TCR sequence derives from a human donor who received an intestinal transplant. DNA of the CDR3: TGTGCCAGCAGCTCGAACAGGGGGATCTACAATGAGCAGTTCTTC. Its protein is CASSSNRGIYNEQFF.